What follows is one T cell receptor beta chain and its context. Its antigen is unknown. No base quality values were provided; no much bigger clone lies one nucleotide off. This sample is part of a study of T-cell reconstitution after alpha-beta-depleted transplantation in children (dated by TCRdb to 2015 to 2016). At the level of the whole study: Using TCR repertoire profiling, the study quantitatively followed how T-cell immune reconstitution unfolded in children after TCRalphabeta/CD19-depleted allogeneic hematopoietic cell transplantation.

The germline V and J ends show losses of 0 bases and 4 bases respectively, and no gene match explains 9 bases of the junction. According to the germline V gene, CDR1 reads MNHEY and CDR2 reads SVGEGT. CDR3 length: 17 amino acids, cysteine to phenylalanine. The sequence is cut down to CDR3 DNA, 51 bases in frame from base 1. Paper-wide results and their limitations: The frequencies of hyperexpanded clones fell over the following months, and after one year, T-cell counts and TCRbeta diversity were mostly attributed to newly produced T cells. In some patients, the high TCRbeta diversity seen at day 60 was put down to recipient T cells and intrathymic progenitors that had survived conditioning. The apparently early alphabetaT-cell count recovery about two months after transplant was reportedly dependent on only several hundred rapidly expanded clones derived from non-depleted graft cells.

The library was produced with PCR. TCRdb names Illumina HiSeq 2500 as the instrument used. TCR library preparation used molecular barcoding, with unique molecular identifiers applied to normalize quantification of the TCRbeta repertoire. The public reads were reprocessed in TCRdb via fastp at Q25 and MiXCR, keeping in-frame beta chains. Records with the same CDR3 protein are collapsed into one entry carrying the most frequent genes and DNA. Across this sample there are about 980,000 distinct CDR3 sequences, with 25% to 30% seen only once. The ten largest clones capture over 25% of the sample. The treatment or condition label on this specimen signifies: allogeneic hematopoietic cell transplantation with graft depleted of TCRalphabeta T cells and CD19 B cells. Transplant recipients were children who received TCRalphabeta/CD19-depleted allogeneic hematopoietic cell grafts.

The sequence was collected from a boy under two years old who had a stem cell transplant for SCID, so the T cells may come from the graft donor. This sample comprised PBMCs, mostly from graft donor cells, obtained 360 days after TCRalphabeta/CD19-depleted stem cell transplant. Recombination linked TRBV6-2 or TRBV6-3 to TRBJ2-1; TRBD2 aligns with 7 central bases. The sequenced DNA: TGTGCCAGCAGTTACTCGGGAGGGGCGCCACGATACAATGAGCAGTTCTTC. This codes for CASSYSGGAPRYNEQFF.